The 24 T cell receptor beta chains presented below share a single source sample, sequenced in a study of cytomegalovirus exposure and HLA in healthy donors. Primers for the PCR totalled 60 Vbeta and 13 Jbeta. Method: immunoSEQ multiplex PCR; TCRdb's copy keeps in-frame clones and lacks some. This sample carries about 110,000 clones, less than 80% of them seen once, and the ten largest clones take roughly 1.2%. The specimen sequenced was PBMCs. Receptors originate from a man aged 25-45 years in good health and CMV-seronegative.

The chain is built from TRBV6-5 and TRBJ2-1; 9 positions match TRBD1. Germline CDR1 and CDR2: MNHEY and SVGAGI. The length of the CDR3 is 15 residues. Trimming took 6 bases from V and 4 from J; bases not matched to a gene: 7. CDR3 sequence (DNA): TGTGCCAGCAGAGAAACAGGGGGCGCGTACAATGAGCAGTTCTTC. It encodes CASRETGGAYNEQFF.

The rearrangement uses TRBV9 and TRBJ1-2, with 8 positions matching TRBD1. Germline V lookup: CDR1 SGDLS, CDR2 YYNGEE. The CDR3 sequence is 14 residues long. Trimming at V came to 6 bases and at J to 7 bases, leaving 11 bases not matched to a gene. The CDR3 DNA reads as TGTGCCAGCACTCACGGACAGGGTGGGTTTGGCTACACCTTC. Translating gives CASTHGQGGFGYTF.

The chain couples TRBV19 to TRBJ1-1, with unresolved D. Trimming pared 3 bases from V and 0 bases from J, leaving 5 bases between. Germline assignment: CDR1 LNHDA and CDR2 SQIVND (reference sequence). This CDR3 spans 13 amino acids. CDR3 amino acids: CASSITVNTEAFF. For the CDR3, the DNA is TGTGCCAGTAGTATCACAGTGAACACTGAAGCTTTCTTT. Looking up the rest from reference TRBV19 and TRBJ1-1 gives the full variable domain: DGGITQSPKYLFRKEGQNVTLSCEQNLNHDAMYWYRQDPGQGLRLIYYSQIVNDFQKGDIAEGYSVSREKKESFPLTVTSAQKNPTAFYLCASSITVNTEAFFGQGTRLTVV.

The chain employs TRBV28 and TRBJ2-7; 14 bases line up with TRBD2. The CDR3 contains 15 residues. Trimming took 6 bases from V and 7 from J; bases not matched to a gene: 8. CDR1 and CDR2 from the germline V gene are MDHEN and SYDVKM. The CDR3 loop reads CASSPGLAGAGEQYF. The CDR3 bases are TGTGCCAGCAGCCCGGGACTAGCGGGAGCGGGTGAGCAGTACTTC.

This clone came up a few times. V gene TRBV10-3 combines with J gene TRBJ1-1; tentatively, D is TRBD1 (6 bases). The CDR3 extends over 14 amino acids. The V gene's germline CDR1 is ENHRY and CDR2 SYGVKD. Deletions cut 5 bases from V and 0 bases from J, with 10 bases between. CDR3 loop: CAISLTGMNTEAFF. The CDR3 DNA is TGTGCCATCAGTCTGACAGGCATGAACACTGAAGCTTTCTTT.

This clone appeared a single time. The CDR3 sequence: CASSPGTGVSWTEAFF. The CDR3 DNA reads TGTGCCAGCAGCCCCGGGACAGGGGTATCGTGGACTGAAGCTTTCTTT. The chain links TRBV5-6 to TRBJ1-1; TRBD1 agrees at 10 bases. The length of the CDR3 is 16 residues. The trim removed 4 bases at V and 5 bases at J, leaving 11 bases unmatched. Germline V gene sequence: CDR1 SGHDT, CDR2 YYEEEE.

This chain connects TRBV6-5 to TRBJ2-1; no definite D call. The CDR3 covers 13 residues. Germline V gene sequence: CDR1 MNHEY, CDR2 SVGAGI. Deletions cut 2 bases from V and 5 bases from J, with 7 bases between. The CDR3 spells CASSYLSDNEQFF. DNA of the CDR3: TGTGCCAGCAGTTACCTCTCAGACAATGAGCAGTTCTTC.

This rearrangement joins TRBV2 to TRBJ1-3; 7 bases line up with TRBD1. V lost 6 bases to trimming and J lost 0 bases; unmatched junction nucleotides: 8. CDR3 length equals 16 residues. Germline V gene data show CDR1 as SNHLY and CDR2 as FYNNEI. The CDR3 region is CASSGQEHYSGNTIYF. In DNA, the CDR3 is TGTGCCAGCAGCGGACAGGAGCACTACTCTGGAAACACCATATATTTT.

The chain combines TRBV4-3 with TRBJ1-4; TRBD1 matches 10 bases. The CDR3 totals 15 residues. CDR1 is LGHNA, CDR2 YSLEER, per germline. With V trimmed by 2 bases and J by 6 bases, 3 bases remained unmatched. The CDR3 nucleotides read TGCGCCAGCAGCCAATTTGGGACAGGGGATGAAAAACTGTTTTTT. Protein sequence: CASSQFGTGDEKLFF.

The chain uses TRBV27 and TRBJ2-5, with D tentatively TRBD2 (7 bases). Looked up from germline, CDR1 is MNHEY and CDR2 is SMNVEV (reference sequence). CDR3 size: 15 residues. V was shortened by 3 bases and J by 7 bases, with 18 bases between the two germline ends. CDR3: CASSFFGGQRGTQYF. Written as DNA, the CDR3 is TGTGCCAGCAGTTTCTTCGGGGGGCAACGGGGGACCCAGTACTTC.

This clone was seen a few times. This sequence joins TRBV4-2 and TRBJ1-3; D remains ambiguous. CDR3 length equals 16 residues. V was trimmed by 0 bases and J by 3 bases, leaving 12 bases between them. The germline V gene has CDR1 LGHNA and CDR2 YNFKEQ. The CDR3 bases are TGTGCCAGCAGCCAAGAAGGCCTCGGGGTTGGAAACACCATATATTTT. Protein product: CASSQEGLGVGNTIYF.

Here the CDR3 reads CASSFSDLNTEAFF. CDR3 in DNA: TGTGCCAGCAGTTTCAGCGACTTGAACACTGAAGCTTTCTTT. The V call is TRBV7-8, the J call TRBJ1-1; no reliable D call. The CDR3 spans 14 residues. The germline CDR1 and CDR2 sequences are SGHVS and FQNEAQ. Trimming took 6 bases from V and 0 from J, leaving 11 bases between them.

This chain connects TRBV27 to TRBJ2-7; 14 bases are shared with TRBD2. The CDR3 loop spans 16 amino acids. Trimming cost V 4 bases and J 6 bases; bases outside gene matches: 8. Per the germline V gene, CDR1 is MNHEY and CDR2 is SMNVEV (reference sequence). The CDR3 DNA reads as TGTGCCAGCAGTTGGCAGGGACTAGCGGGAGCTTCCGAGCAGTACTTC. Its translation: CASSWQGLAGASEQYF.

The V call is TRBV29-1, the J call TRBJ1-2, with TRBD1 matching 7 bases. The germline V gene has CDR1 SQVTM and CDR2 ANQGSEA. CDR3 length equals 13 residues. V was pared by 3 bases and J by 2 bases, with 3 bases of the junction left unmatched. The CDR3 is CSVEDRLNYGYTF. The CDR3 nucleotides read TGCAGCGTTGAGGACAGGCTAAACTATGGCTACACCTTC.

This rearrangement joins TRBV2 to TRBJ2-7, with TRBD2 matching 8 bases. The germline gives CDR1 SNHLY, CDR2 FYNNEI. V dropped 7 bases and J dropped 1; count of bases not matched to a gene: 9. The CDR3 has 15 amino acids. The chain's CDR3 is CASTAGGEPSYEQYF. The DNA of the CDR3 is TGTGCCAGCACCGCGGGGGGCGAGCCGTCCTACGAGCAGTACTTC.

This clone occurred a few times. V gene TRBV5-1 combines with J gene TRBJ2-7; perhaps TRBD2 as D (5 bases). V lost 1 base to trimming and J lost 3 bases, with 8 bases between them. Germline CDR1 and CDR2: SGHRS and YFSETQ. The CDR3 covers 13 residues. CDR3 in amino acids: CASSLSGDYEQYF. CDR3 in DNA: TGCGCCAGCAGCTTGAGCGGAGACTACGAGCAGTACTTC.

This rearrangement joins TRBV14 to TRBJ1-5; TRBD1 agrees at 10 bases. This CDR3 spans 15 amino acids. Trimming removed 3 bases from V and 2 bases from J; junction bases left unmatched: 1. Germline-derived CDR1 and CDR2 are SGHDN and FVKESK. The CDR3 sequence is CASSHGQGGNQPQHF. In DNA, the CDR3 is TGTGCCAGCAGCCACGGACAGGGGGGCAATCAGCCCCAGCATTTT.

The chain joins TRBV20-1 to TRBJ1-2; D unresolved. With 3 bases removed from V and 2 bases from J, the gap between germline ends came to 4 bases. The CDR3 loop spans 11 amino acids. Germline loops: CDR1 DFQATT, CDR2 SNEGSKA (reference sequence). For the CDR3, the DNA is TGCAGTGCTAGCAGGAACTATGGCTACACCTTC. This encodes CSASRNYGYTF.

The chain couples TRBV7-9 to TRBJ1-6; 7 positions agree with TRBD1. Losses at the gene ends were 4 bases for V and 8 bases for J; bases not matched to a gene: 5. This CDR3 is built from 14 residues. Germline-derived CDR1 and CDR2 are SEHNR and FQNEAQ (reference sequence). The DNA of the CDR3 is TGTGCCAGCAGCTCTGGGACAGTCTATTCACCCCTCCACTTT. It is translated as CASSSGTVYSPLHF.

Only a few counts were recorded for this clone. This rearrangement joins TRBV28 to TRBJ2-3; no firm D call. Germline-derived CDR1 and CDR2 are MDHEN and SYDVKM. The ends were cut back, 6 bases at V and 6 bases at J, with 7 bases in the middle. CDR3 length: 11 amino acids. The CDR3 DNA sequence: TGTGCCAGCAGCCAGAGGGATACGCAGTATTTT. This gives the protein CASSQRDTQYF. Full variable domain (missing parts from reference TRBV28 and TRBJ2-3): DVKVTQSSRYLVKRTGEKVFLECVQDMDHENMFWYRQDPGLGLRLIYFSYDVKMKEKGDIPEGYSVSREKKERFSLILESASTNQTSMYLCASSQRDTQYFGPGTRLTVL.

The chain combines TRBV2 with TRBJ1-5; D is unclear. CDR1 SNHLY and CDR2 FYNNEI come from the germline V gene. The CDR3 contains 15 residues. Trimming stripped 5 bases from V and 7 bases from J, with 18 bases between. CDR3 in DNA: TGTGCCAGCAGTACCGATTCTTCGGTGAACCAGCCCCAGCATTTT. It yields the protein CASSTDSSVNQPQHF.

The V call is TRBV27, the J call TRBJ2-2; the match to TRBD2 covers 7 bases. With V trimmed by 6 bases and J by 6 bases, 13 bases remained unmatched. The CDR3 length is 16 residues. The germline gives CDR1 MNHEY, CDR2 SMNVEV (reference sequence). The CDR3 is CASSTQWTRVSGELFF. The CDR3 DNA is TGTGCCAGCAGCACACAGTGGACTAGAGTATCCGGGGAGCTGTTTTTT.

The J gene is TRBJ1-2, the V gene TRBV6-5; 8 bases are a match to TRBD1. This CDR3 comprises 15 residues. Germline values: CDR1 MNHEY, CDR2 SVGAGI. Trimming cost V 2 bases and J 5 bases; bases outside gene matches: 7. This chain's CDR3 is CASSYQDRVSYGYTF. Here the CDR3 DNA reads TGTGCCAGCAGTTACCAGGACAGGGTTTCGTATGGCTACACCTTC.

This clone was seen a single time. The CDR3 region is CAISGTSGSVNNEQFF. The DNA of the CDR3 is TGTGCCATCAGTGGGACTAGCGGGAGTGTAAACAATGAGCAGTTCTTC. The genes are TRBV10-3 and TRBJ2-1; 13 nucleotides align to TRBD2. Germline loops: CDR1 ENHRY, CDR2 SYGVKD. This CDR3 region has 16 residues. After removal of 4 bases from V and 5 bases from J, the junction contained 5 bases not matched to a gene.